The TCR beta chain under discussion was sequenced for a study of T cells in localized non-small cell lung cancer. Study-level results: One tumor region alone was sequenced, and heterogeneity therefore remains possible.

The V and J ends lost 7 bases and 2 bases respectively, with 14 bases between them. This CDR3 spans 14 amino acids. Looked up from germline, CDR1 is SNHLY and CDR2 is FYNNEI. Assay: immunoSEQ multiplex PCR; the TCRdb copy retains only in-frame clones and omits some. The sample has 18,000 or so clones; approximately 83% are singletons. Turning to this clone: The antigen is unknown.

The V call is TRBV2, the J call TRBJ1-2; D remains ambiguous. The material sequenced was peripheral blood, taken before any cancer treatment. The receptor was isolated from a female donor aged 60 or older with stage I lung adenocarcinoma. The CDR3 spells CASTLEAVNYGYTF. CDR3 nucleotides: TGTGCCAGCACCCTCGAGGCGGTGAACTATGGCTACACCTTC.